This T cell receptor beta chain was found in a study of cytomegalovirus exposure and HLA in healthy donors. Study-level information: Inside one of the first data releases sat around 80 million unique TCRs taken from HLA-typed donors.

The study, taken as a whole, reports: A later analysis associated 16,000 or so TCR beta sequences with HLA alleles at a 0.05 false discovery rate.

On this clone itself: Its target is not known.

The study ran its PCR with 60 Vbeta and 13 Jbeta primers. Some clones are missing from TCRdb's copy, which holds only in-frame ones; the method was immunoSEQ multiplex PCR. The table shows around 75,000 clones, with approximately 80% occurring only once. Trimming cost V 2 bases and J 3 bases, with 8 bases left between them. The CDR3 is 13 amino acids. The germline gives CDR1 MDHEN, CDR2 SYDVKM. The TCR sequence derives from a man aged 35 to 55 in good health and CMV-seronegative. The sample was PBMCs. The rearrangement links TRBV28 to TRBJ2-7; the D gene is possibly TRBD1 (6 bases). CDR3 sequence reads: CASSLVQGYEQYF. In nucleotides, the CDR3 is TGTGCCAGCAGTTTAGTACAGGGCTACGAGCAGTACTTC.